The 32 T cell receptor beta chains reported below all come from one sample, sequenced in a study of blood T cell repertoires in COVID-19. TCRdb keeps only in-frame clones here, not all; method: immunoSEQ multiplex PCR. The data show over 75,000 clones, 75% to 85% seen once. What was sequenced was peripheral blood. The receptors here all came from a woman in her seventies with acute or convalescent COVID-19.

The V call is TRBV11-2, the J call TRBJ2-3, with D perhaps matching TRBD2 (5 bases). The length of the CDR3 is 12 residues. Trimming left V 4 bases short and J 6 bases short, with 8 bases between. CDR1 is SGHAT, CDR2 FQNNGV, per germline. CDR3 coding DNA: TGTGCCAGCAGCTATAGCGCGGATACGCAGTATTTT. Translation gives CASSYSADTQYF. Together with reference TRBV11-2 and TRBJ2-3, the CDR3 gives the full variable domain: EAGVAQSPRYKIIEKRQSVAFWCNPISGHATLYWYQQILGQGPKLLIQFQNNGVVDDSQLPKDRFSAERLKGVDSTLKIQPAKLEDSAVYLCASSYSADTQYFGPGTRLTVL.

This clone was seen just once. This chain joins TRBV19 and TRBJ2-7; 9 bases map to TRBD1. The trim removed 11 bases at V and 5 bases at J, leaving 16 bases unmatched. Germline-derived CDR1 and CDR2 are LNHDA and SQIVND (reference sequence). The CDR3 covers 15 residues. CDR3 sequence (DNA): TGTGCCTCTTTGGGGGCGGGACAGGGCCTAAACGAGCAGTACTTC. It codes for CASLGAGQGLNEQYF.

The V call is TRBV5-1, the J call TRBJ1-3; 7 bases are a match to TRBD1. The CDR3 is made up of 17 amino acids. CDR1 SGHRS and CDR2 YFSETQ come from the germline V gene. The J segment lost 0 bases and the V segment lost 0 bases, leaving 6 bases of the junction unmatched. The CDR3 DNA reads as TGCGCCAGCAGCTTGGCCGGAACAGGGGCCTCTGGAAACACCATATATTTT. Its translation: CASSLAGTGASGNTIYF.

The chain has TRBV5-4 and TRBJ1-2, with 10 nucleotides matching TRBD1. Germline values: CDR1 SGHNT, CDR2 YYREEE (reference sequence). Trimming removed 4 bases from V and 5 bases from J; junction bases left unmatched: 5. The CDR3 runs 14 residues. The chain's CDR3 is CASSETGGEYGYTF. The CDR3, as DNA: TGTGCCAGCAGCGAGACAGGGGGCGAATATGGCTACACCTTC.

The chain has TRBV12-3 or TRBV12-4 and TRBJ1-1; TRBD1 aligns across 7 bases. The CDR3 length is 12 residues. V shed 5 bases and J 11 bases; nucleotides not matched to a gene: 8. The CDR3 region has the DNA TGTGCCAGCAGTCCGCGGACAGGCTGGGCTTTCTTT. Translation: CASSPRTGWAFF.

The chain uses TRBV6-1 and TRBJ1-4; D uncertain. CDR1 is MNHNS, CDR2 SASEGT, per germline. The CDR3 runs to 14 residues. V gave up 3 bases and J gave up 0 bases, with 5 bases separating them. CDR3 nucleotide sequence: TGTGCCAGCAGTGACGGGGCAACTAATGAAAAACTGTTTTTT. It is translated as CASSDGATNEKLFF.

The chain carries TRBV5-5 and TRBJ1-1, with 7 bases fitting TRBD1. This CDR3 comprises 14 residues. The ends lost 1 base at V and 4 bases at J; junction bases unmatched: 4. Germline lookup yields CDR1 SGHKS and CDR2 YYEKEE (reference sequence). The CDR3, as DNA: TGTGCCAGCAGCTTGTGGGACAGCGGCACTGAAGCTTTCTTT. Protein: CASSLWDSGTEAFF.

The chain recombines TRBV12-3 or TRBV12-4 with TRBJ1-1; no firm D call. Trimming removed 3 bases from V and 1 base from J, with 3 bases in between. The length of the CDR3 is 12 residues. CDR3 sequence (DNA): TGTGCCAGCAGTTTCAGGAACACTGAAGCTTTCTTT. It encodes CASSFRNTEAFF.

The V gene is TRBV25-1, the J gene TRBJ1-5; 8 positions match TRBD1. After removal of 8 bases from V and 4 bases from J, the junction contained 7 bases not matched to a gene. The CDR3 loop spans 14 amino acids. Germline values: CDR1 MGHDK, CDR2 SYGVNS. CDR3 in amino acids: CASLRQGWNQPQHF. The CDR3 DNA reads TGTGCCAGCTTGAGACAGGGGTGGAATCAGCCCCAGCATTTT. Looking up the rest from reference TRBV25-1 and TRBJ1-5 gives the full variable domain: EADIYQTPRYLVIGTGKKITLECSQTMGHDKMYWYQQDPGMELHLIHYSYGVNSTEKGDLSSESTVSRIRTEHFPLTLESARPSHTSQYLCASLRQGWNQPQHFGDGTRLSIL.

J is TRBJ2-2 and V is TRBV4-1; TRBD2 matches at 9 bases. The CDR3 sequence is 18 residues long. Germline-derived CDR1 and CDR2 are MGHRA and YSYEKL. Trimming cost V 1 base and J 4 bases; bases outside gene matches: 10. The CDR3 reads CASSQGRSGRRITGELFF. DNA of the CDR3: TGCGCCAGCAGCCAAGGTAGAAGCGGGAGGCGAATCACCGGGGAGCTGTTTTTT.

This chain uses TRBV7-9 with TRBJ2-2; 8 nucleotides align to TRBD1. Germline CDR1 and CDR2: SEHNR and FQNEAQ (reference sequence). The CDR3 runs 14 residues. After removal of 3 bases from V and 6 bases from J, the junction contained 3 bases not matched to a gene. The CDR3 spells CASSFDRGSGELFF. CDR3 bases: TGTGCCAGCAGCTTCGACAGGGGCTCCGGGGAGCTGTTTTTT.

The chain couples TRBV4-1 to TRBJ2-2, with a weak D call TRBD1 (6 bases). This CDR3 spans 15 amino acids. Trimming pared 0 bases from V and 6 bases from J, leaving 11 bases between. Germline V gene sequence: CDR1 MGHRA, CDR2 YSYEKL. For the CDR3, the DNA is TGCGCCAGCAGCCAAGATCAGGGGTTCCCCGGGGAGCTGTTTTTT. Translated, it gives CASSQDQGFPGELFF.

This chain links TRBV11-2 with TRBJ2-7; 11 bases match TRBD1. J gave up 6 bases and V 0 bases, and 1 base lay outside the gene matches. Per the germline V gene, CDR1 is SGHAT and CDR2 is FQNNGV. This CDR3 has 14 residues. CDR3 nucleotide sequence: TGTGCCAGCAGCTTAGACGGGACAGGGGGCGAGCAGTACTTC. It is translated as CASSLDGTGGEQYF.

The CDR3 protein is CASSSYFLTAYTEAFF. The CDR3 nucleotides read TGTGCCAGCAGTTCCTACTTTCTGACAGCTTACACTGAAGCTTTCTTT. The rearrangement uses TRBV28 and TRBJ1-1; weak D call: TRBD1 (5 bases). Trimming stripped 4 bases from V and 3 bases from J, with 18 bases between. Germline V CDR1 and CDR2: MDHEN, SYDVKM. The CDR3 totals 16 residues.

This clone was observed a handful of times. The CDR3 region is CSVAEGNTEAFF. The DNA for the CDR3 is TGCAGCGTTGCGGAGGGGAACACTGAAGCTTTCTTT. The chain has TRBV29-1 and TRBJ1-1; D gene uncertain. The germline V gene encodes CDR1 SQVTM and CDR2 ANQGSEA. Trimming left V 4 bases short and J 1 base short, with 7 bases between. This CDR3 comprises 12 residues.

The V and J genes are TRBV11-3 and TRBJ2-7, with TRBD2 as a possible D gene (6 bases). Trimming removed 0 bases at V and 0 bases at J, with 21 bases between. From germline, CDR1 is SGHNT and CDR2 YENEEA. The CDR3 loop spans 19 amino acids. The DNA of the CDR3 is TGTGCCAGCAGCTTAGATTTGGCTAGCGCCCGGCACAGCTCCTACGAGCAGTACTTC. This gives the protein CASSLDLASARHSSYEQYF.

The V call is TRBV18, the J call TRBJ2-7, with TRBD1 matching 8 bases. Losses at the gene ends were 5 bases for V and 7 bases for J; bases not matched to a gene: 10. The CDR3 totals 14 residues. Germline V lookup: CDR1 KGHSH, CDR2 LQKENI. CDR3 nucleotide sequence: TGTGCCAGCTCAGAGGTCCAGGGGGCTGGGGAGCAGTACTTC. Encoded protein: CASSEVQGAGEQYF.

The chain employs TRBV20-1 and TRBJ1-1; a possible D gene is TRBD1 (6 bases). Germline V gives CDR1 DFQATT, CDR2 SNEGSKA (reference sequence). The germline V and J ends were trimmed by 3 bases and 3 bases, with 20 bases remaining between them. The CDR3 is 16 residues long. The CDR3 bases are TGCAGTGCTAGTACAGGGTTTTTTCTGTCCGACACTGAAGCTTTCTTT. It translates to CSASTGFFLSDTEAFF.

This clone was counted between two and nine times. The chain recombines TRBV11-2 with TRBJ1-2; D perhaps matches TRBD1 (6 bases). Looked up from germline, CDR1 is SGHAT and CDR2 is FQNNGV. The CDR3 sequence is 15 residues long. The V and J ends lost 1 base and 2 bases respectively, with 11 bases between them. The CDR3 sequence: CASSLGLDRNYGYTF. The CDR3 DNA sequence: TGTGCCAGCAGCTTAGGGCTTGACAGGAACTATGGCTACACCTTC.

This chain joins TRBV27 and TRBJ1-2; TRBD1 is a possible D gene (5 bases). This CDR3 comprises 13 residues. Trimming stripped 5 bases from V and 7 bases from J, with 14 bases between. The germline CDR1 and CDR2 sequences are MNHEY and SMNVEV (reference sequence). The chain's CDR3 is CASSDYQGSGYTF. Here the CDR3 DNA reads TGTGCCAGCAGTGATTATCAGGGAAGTGGCTACACCTTC.

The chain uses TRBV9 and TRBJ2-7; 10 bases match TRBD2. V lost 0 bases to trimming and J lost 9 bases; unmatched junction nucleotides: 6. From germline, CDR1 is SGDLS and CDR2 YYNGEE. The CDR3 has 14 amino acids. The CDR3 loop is CASSVGSGRQVQYF. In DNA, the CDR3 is TGTGCCAGCAGCGTAGGTAGCGGGAGGCAGGTGCAGTACTTC.

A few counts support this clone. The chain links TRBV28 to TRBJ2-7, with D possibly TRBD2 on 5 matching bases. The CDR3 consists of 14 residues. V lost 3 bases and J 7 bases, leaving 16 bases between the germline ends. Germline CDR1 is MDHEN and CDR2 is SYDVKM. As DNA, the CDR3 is TGTGCCAGCAGTTTTCGGACTGATTTAAATGAGCAGTACTTC. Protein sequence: CASSFRTDLNEQYF.

CDR3 nucleotide sequence: TGTGCCAGCAGCTTAGCACAGGGCGGCGGCTACACCTTC. Amino acids: CASSLAQGGGYTF. This chain links TRBV7-2 with TRBJ1-2; the D gene is possibly TRBD1 (6 bases). V was shortened by 0 bases and J by 8 bases, with 10 bases between the two germline ends. Germline lookup yields CDR1 SGHTA and CDR2 FQGNSA. CDR3 size: 13 residues.

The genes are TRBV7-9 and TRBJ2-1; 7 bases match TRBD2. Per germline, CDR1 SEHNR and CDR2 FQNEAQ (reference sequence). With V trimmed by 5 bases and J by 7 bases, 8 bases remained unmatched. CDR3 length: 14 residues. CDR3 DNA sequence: TGTGCCAGCAGCCTTCTCGGGGGGTCGAATGAGCAGTTCTTC. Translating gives CASSLLGGSNEQFF.

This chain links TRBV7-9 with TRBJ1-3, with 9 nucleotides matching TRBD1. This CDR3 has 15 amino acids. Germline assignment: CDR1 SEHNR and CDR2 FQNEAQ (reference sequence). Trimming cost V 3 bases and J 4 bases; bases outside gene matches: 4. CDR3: CASSLAGTGGNTIYF. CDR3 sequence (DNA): TGTGCCAGCAGCTTGGCCGGGACAGGGGGAAACACCATATATTTT.

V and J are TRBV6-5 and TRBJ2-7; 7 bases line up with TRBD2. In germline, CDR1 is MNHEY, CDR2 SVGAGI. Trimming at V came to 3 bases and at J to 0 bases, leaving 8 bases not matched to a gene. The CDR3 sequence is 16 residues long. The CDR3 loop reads CASSYSGLVGSYEQYF. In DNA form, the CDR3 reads TGTGCCAGCAGTTATTCCGGACTAGTAGGCTCCTACGAGCAGTACTTC.

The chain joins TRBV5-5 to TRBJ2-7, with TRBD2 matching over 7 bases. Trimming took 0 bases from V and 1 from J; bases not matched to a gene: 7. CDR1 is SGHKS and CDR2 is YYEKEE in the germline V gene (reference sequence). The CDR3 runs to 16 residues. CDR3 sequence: CASSLGAGGISYEQYF. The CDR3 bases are TGTGCCAGCAGCTTGGGGGCCGGGGGGATATCCTACGAGCAGTACTTC.

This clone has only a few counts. The CDR3 reads CASSWTTKGTDTQYF. CDR3 DNA: TGCGCCAGCAGCTGGACTACGAAGGGGACAGATACGCAGTATTTT. J is TRBJ2-3 and V is TRBV5-1; maybe TRBD2 (6 bases). The CDR3 contains 15 residues. V dropped 3 bases and J dropped 3 bases, with 14 bases sitting between them. CDR1 SGHRS and CDR2 YFSETQ come from the germline V gene.

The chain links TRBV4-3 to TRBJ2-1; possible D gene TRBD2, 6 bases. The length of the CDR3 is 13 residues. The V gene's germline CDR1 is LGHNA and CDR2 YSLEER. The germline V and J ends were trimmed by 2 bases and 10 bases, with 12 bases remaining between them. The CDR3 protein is CASSQHVAGEQFF. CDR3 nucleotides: TGCGCCAGCAGCCAACACGTGGCGGGGGAGCAGTTCTTC.

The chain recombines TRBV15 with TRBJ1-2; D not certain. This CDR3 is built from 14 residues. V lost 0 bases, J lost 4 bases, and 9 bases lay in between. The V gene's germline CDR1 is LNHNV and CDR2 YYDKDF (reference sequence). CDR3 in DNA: TGTGCCACCAGCAGAGAGGTCGGTTCCTATGGCTACACCTTC. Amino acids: CATSREVGSYGYTF.

The CDR3 loop reads CASSLDRLLTDTQYF. The CDR3 DNA reads as TGTGCCAGCAGCTTAGATAGACTTCTCACAGATACGCAGTATTTT. The gene calls are TRBV7-8 and TRBJ2-3; D unresolved. Germline values: CDR1 SGHVS, CDR2 FQNEAQ. The CDR3 loop spans 15 amino acids. Trimming took 1 base from V and 2 from J, leaving 10 bases between them.

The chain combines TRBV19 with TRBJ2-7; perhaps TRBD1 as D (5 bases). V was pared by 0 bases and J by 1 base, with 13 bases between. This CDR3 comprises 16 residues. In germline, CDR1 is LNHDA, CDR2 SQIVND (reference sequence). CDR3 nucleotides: TGTGCCAGTAGTATAGATGGGGCAGCGACTTCCTACGAGCAGTACTTC. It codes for CASSIDGAATSYEQYF.